Below, 16 T cell receptor beta chains from the same sample are listed, as sequenced in a study of blood T cell repertoires in COVID-19. Sequencing used immunoSEQ multiplex PCR; TCRdb keeps in-frame clones, though not all of them. The table shows 150,000 to 200,000 clones, with approximately 85% occurring only once. Sequencing used PBMCs or T cells enriched from blood (not recorded which). The receptors originated from a woman aged 18-29 years who had recovered from COVID-19.

This chain connects TRBV10-2 to TRBJ1-5, with D hard to call. The V and J ends lost 4 bases and 2 bases respectively, with 3 bases between them. This CDR3 comprises 12 residues. Germline V gives CDR1 WSHSY, CDR2 SAAADI. CDR3 protein: CASSAGNQPQHF. The DNA for the CDR3 is TGCGCCAGCAGTGCAGGCAATCAGCCCCAGCATTTT.

CDR3 protein: CASSQDSGAGDTQYF. CDR3 DNA sequence: TGCGCCAGCAGCCAAGATTCAGGGGCCGGAGATACGCAGTATTTT. The chain joins TRBV4-1 to TRBJ2-3; D possibly corresponds to TRBD1 (6 bases). Germline V gene data show CDR1 as MGHRA and CDR2 as YSYEKL. The CDR3 is 15 amino acids. Trimming left V 0 bases short and J 5 bases short, with 12 bases between.

The chain is built from TRBV29-1 and TRBJ1-3; 10 nucleotides match TRBD1. V shed 6 bases and J 0 bases; nucleotides not matched to a gene: 2. Germline V gene sequence: CDR1 SQVTM, CDR2 ANQGSEA. The CDR3 is made up of 14 amino acids. The DNA for the CDR3 is TGCAGCGTCCGGGACAGGGGCTCTGGAAACACCATATATTTT. This translates into CSVRDRGSGNTIYF.

For the CDR3, the DNA is TGTGCCAGCAGCCACCCGGCGGGGGGGCTCTACGAGCAGTACTTC. It yields the protein CASSHPAGGLYEQYF. The genes are TRBV7-2 and TRBJ2-7; 9 bases line up with TRBD2. The CDR3 runs 15 residues. V was clipped by 5 bases and J by 3 bases; unmatched bases: 8. Germline CDR1 SGHTA, CDR2 FQGNSA.

This clone was seen just once. J is TRBJ1-2 and V is TRBV5-1; no firm D call. This CDR3 has 14 amino acids. V lost 0 bases and J 4 bases, leaving 10 bases between the germline ends. Germline CDR1 SGHRS, CDR2 YFSETQ. CDR3 region: CASSLEAATYGYTF. Written as DNA, the CDR3 is TGCGCCAGCAGCTTGGAAGCAGCGACCTATGGCTACACCTTC.

This clone was picked up a small number of times. The genes are TRBV5-1 and TRBJ1-5; a weak D match, TRBD1 (6 bases). Germline CDR1 SGHRS, CDR2 YFSETQ. The CDR3 is made up of 16 amino acids. Trimming stripped 0 bases from V and 0 bases from J, with 10 bases between. In DNA, the CDR3 is TGCGCCAGCAGCTTGGGCCCAGGGGATAGCAATCAGCCCCAGCATTTT. Residues: CASSLGPGDSNQPQHF.

The chain combines TRBV30 with TRBJ1-1; TRBD1 might be the D (6 bases). V lost 1 base and J lost 4, with 16 bases in between. Germline loops: CDR1 GTSNPN, CDR2 SVGIG (reference sequence). CDR3 length: 15 amino acids. The CDR3 reads CAWSGGRGRSTEAFF. CDR3 in DNA: TGTGCCTGGAGTGGAGGCAGGGGCAGGAGCACTGAAGCTTTCTTT.

The chain carries TRBV7-3 and TRBJ2-7; 9 nucleotides align to TRBD2. The CDR3 has 16 amino acids. Germline V gene lookup returns CDR1 SGHTA and CDR2 FQGTGA. V gave up 1 base and J gave up 3 bases; unmatched junction bases: 7. CDR3 protein: CASSLNGGTSHYEQYF. CDR3 DNA: TGTGCCAGCAGCTTAAATGGGGGGACTAGCCACTACGAGCAGTACTTC.

The chain uses TRBV28 and TRBJ1-1; no clear D. The V end was cut by 6 bases, the J end by 1 base, with 9 bases between. CDR1 is MDHEN and CDR2 is SYDVKM in the germline V gene. This CDR3 contains 13 residues. The CDR3 protein is CASSRDTNTEAFF. Here the CDR3 DNA reads TGTGCCAGCAGCCGGGATACGAACACTGAAGCTTTCTTT.

The chain combines TRBV19 with TRBJ1-2, with TRBD1 matching over 7 bases. Trimming cost V 6 bases and J 8 bases; bases outside gene matches: 6. CDR3 length: 12 amino acids. CDR1 is LNHDA, CDR2 SQIVND, per germline (reference sequence). The CDR3 DNA sequence: TGTGCCAGTAGATCAGGGGGTGGAGGCTACACCTTC. Amino acid sequence: CASRSGGGGYTF.

This chain uses TRBV4-1 with TRBJ1-2; D is possibly TRBD1 (6 bases). Germline V lookup: CDR1 MGHRA, CDR2 YSYEKL. Trimming cost V 0 bases and J 5 bases, with 19 bases left between them. CDR3 length: 17 amino acids. The CDR3 is CASSQETGQITIYGYTF. The DNA of the CDR3 is TGCGCCAGCAGCCAAGAGACTGGACAGATAACTATTTATGGCTACACCTTC.

The chain recombines TRBV18 with TRBJ1-5; TRBD1 matches at 7 bases. The CDR3 is made up of 13 amino acids. Per the germline V gene, CDR1 is KGHSH and CDR2 is LQKENI. Trimming cost V 5 bases and J 7 bases; bases outside gene matches: 5. DNA of the CDR3: TGTGCCAGCTCAATTGGGACAGACCAGCCCCAGCATTTT. It encodes CASSIGTDQPQHF.

This clone showed up just once. The chain is built from TRBV11-2 and TRBJ2-5; D is perhaps TRBD2 (7 bases). With 1 base removed from V and 4 bases from J, the gap between germline ends came to 13 bases. CDR1 is SGHAT, CDR2 FQNNGV, per germline. CDR3 length equals 15 residues. The DNA of the CDR3 is TGTGCCAGCAGCTTAGTGGGGGGGCCCTTAGAGACCCAGTACTTC. The encoded protein is CASSLVGGPLETQYF. The variable domain in full, completed from reference TRBV11-2 and TRBJ2-5, reads EAGVAQSPRYKIIEKRQSVAFWCNPISGHATLYWYQQILGQGPKLLIQFQNNGVVDDSQLPKDRFSAERLKGVDSTLKIQPAKLEDSAVYLCASSLVGGPLETQYFGPGTRLLVL.

The CDR3 sequence is CASSQELASYEQYF. CDR3 sequence (DNA): TGCGCCAGCAGCCAAGAACTAGCCTCCTACGAGCAGTACTTC. The chain links TRBV4-3 to TRBJ2-7; possibly TRBD2 for D (6 bases). V dropped 0 bases and J dropped 0 bases, with 6 bases sitting between them. The CDR3 is 14 amino acids. Germline-derived CDR1 and CDR2 are LGHNA and YSLEER.

This chain uses TRBV7-9 with TRBJ1-2; D might be TRBD1 (5 bases). CDR3 length: 11 residues. Germline assignment: CDR1 SEHNR and CDR2 FQNEAQ (reference sequence). Trimming removed 8 bases at V and 7 bases at J, with 11 bases between. CDR3 bases: TGTGCCAGCCCCGCGGGGGGTGGCTACACCTTC. Residues: CASPAGGGYTF.

This clone was found once. This chain links TRBV28 with TRBJ1-6; 9 bases are shared with TRBD1. The CDR3 extends over 13 amino acids. With 5 bases clipped from V and 10 bases from J, the junction kept 3 bases outside the gene matches. CDR1 is MDHEN and CDR2 is SYDVKM in the germline V gene. The CDR3 sequence: CASSVQGASPLHF. CDR3 nucleotides: TGTGCCAGCAGTGTACAGGGGGCATCACCCCTCCACTTT.